The rows below give T cell receptor beta chains drawn from one sample of a study of T cells in Graves' hyperthyroidism and ophthalmopathy. TCRdb independently ran MiXCR on the multiplex PCR reads; one entry per CDR3 protein. Here the sample spans hundreds of thousands of distinct CDR3 sequences, over 15% being singletons. Sequencing was performed on blood. The receptors stem from a woman between 45 and 65 years old with Graves' hyperthyroidism that later progressed to Graves' ophthalmopathy. Each CDR3 is given with its conserved first and last residue. Clone size is not always given. Where it is, it says once, few, many or a class for expanded clones.

clone_size: many; j_call: TRBJ2-1; cdr3_length: 15; v_call: TRBV7-9; cdr3_aa: CASSLDGGSYNEQFF
clone_size: NA; j_call: TRBJ2-7; cdr3_length: 15; v_call: TRBV3-1; cdr3_aa: CASSQDRDGTYEQYF
clone_size: many; j_call: TRBJ2-1; cdr3_length: 15; v_call: TRBV28; cdr3_aa: CASSLLAGGPYEQFF
clone_size: many; j_call: TRBJ1-2; cdr3_length: 14; v_call: TRBV6-1; cdr3_aa: CASSEARGGYGYTF
clone_size: NA; j_call: TRBJ2-3; cdr3_length: 16; v_call: TRBV7-6; cdr3_aa: CASSPRPRGNTDTQYF
clone_size: many; j_call: TRBJ2-7; cdr3_length: 16; v_call: TRBV3-1; cdr3_aa: CASSRKSGGSDYEQYF
clone_size: few; j_call: TRBJ2-1; cdr3_length: 13; v_call: TRBV6-1; cdr3_aa: CATKRTDYNEQFF
clone_size: few; j_call: TRBJ1-6; cdr3_length: 16; v_call: TRBV3-1; cdr3_aa: CASSQDWGVGKSPLHF
clone_size: few; j_call: TRBJ1-1; cdr3_length: 16; v_call: TRBV4-2; cdr3_aa: CASSQDRGGMNTEAFF
clone_size: few; j_call: TRBJ1-1; cdr3_length: 14; v_call: TRBV6-1; cdr3_aa: CASSEGPMNTEAFF
clone_size: many; j_call: TRBJ1-1; cdr3_length: 16; v_call: TRBV11-1; cdr3_aa: CASSSDRPQGTAEAFF